This T cell receptor (beta chain) was recorded in a study of human T cells and chemical hapten exposure. About the research overall: An area of 2 cm by approximately 2 cm on upper inner arm skin received 2% DPC for sensitization.

Library preparation tagged each individual cDNA molecule with a unique molecular identifier. Authors' data handling: Across samples, TCR counts had a median of roughly 100,000 and ranged from roughly 20,000 to 690,600. TCRdb re-called the RACE reads with MiXCR, one entry per CDR3 protein. In this record, the V and J calls reflect TCRdb's handling and not the investigators' own analysis. The sample yields about 41,000 distinct CDR3 sequences, 3% to 3.5% seen once. Time point: patch test 2, 6 weeks after DPC sensitization. Treatment: therapeutic diphenylcyclopropenone sensitization with weekly scalp DPC. The CDR3 consists of 20 residues. V dropped 1 base and J dropped 0 bases, with 22 bases sitting between them. Study-level findings and limits: Compared with pre-sensitization or healthy control sets, expanded TCRs clustered more.

A few counts support this clonotype. Its antigen is not known. J is TRBJ2-1 and V is TRBV12-3 or TRBV12-4, with D perhaps TRBD1 or TRBD2 (5 bases each). The TCR originated in a middle-aged man with alopecia areata. Some clones in this sample may be carry-over from other donors' samples. The specimen comprised whole blood, sampled in connection with sensitization to the hapten diphenylcyclopropenone (DPC). CDR3 DNA: TGTGCCAGCAGTTTAGGGACCGGGTTTATGGGACCGAGCTCCTACAATGAGCAGTTCTTC. Translated, it gives CASSLGTGFMGPSSYNEQFF.